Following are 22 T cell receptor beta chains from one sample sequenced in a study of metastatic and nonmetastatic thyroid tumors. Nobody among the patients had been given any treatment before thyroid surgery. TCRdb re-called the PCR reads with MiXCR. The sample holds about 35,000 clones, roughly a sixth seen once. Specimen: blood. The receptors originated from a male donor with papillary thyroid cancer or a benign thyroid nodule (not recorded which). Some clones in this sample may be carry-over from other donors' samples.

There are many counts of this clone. The CDR3 bases are TGCGCCAGCAGCCGTGGAAGGCGGAATGAGCAGTTCTTC. Translated: CASSRGRRNEQFF. The chain employs TRBV4-1 and TRBJ2-1; D gene uncertain. V lost 4 bases to trimming and J lost 7 bases, with 11 bases between them. The CDR3 is 13 residues long. Germline V gives CDR1 MGHRA, CDR2 YSYEKL.

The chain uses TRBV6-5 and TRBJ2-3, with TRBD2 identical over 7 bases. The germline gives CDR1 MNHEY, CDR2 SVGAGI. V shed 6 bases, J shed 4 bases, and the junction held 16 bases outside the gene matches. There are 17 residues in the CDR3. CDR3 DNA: TGTGCCAGCAGCTTGGTGCCTAGCGGTTGGGTAGCAGATACGCAGTATTTT. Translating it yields CASSLVPSGWVADTQYF.

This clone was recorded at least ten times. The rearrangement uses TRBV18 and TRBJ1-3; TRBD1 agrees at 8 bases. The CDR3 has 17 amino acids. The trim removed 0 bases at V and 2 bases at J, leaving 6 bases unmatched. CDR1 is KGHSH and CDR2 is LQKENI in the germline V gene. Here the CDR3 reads CASSPPSRQGPGNTIYF. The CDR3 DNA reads TGTGCCAGCTCACCACCAAGCCGACAGGGGCCTGGAAACACCATATATTTT.

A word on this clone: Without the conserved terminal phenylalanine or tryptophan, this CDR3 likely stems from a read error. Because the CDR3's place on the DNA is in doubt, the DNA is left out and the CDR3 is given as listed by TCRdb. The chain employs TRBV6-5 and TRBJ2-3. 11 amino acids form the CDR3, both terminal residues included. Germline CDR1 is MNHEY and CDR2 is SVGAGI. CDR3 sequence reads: CASSYQNTQYS.

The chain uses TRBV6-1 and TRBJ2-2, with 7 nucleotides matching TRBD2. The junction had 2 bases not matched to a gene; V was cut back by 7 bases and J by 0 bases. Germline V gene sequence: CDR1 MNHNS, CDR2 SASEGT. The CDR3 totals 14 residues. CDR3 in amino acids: CASNRGANTGELFF. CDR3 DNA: TGTGCCAGCAACCGGGGGGCGAACACCGGGGAGCTGTTTTTT.

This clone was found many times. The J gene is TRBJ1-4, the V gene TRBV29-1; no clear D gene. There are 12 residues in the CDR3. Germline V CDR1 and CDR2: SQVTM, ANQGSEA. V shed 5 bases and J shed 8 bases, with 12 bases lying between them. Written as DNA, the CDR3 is TGCAGCGTTTCCAAGGGCTCGGAAAAACTGTTTTTT. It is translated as CSVSKGSEKLFF.

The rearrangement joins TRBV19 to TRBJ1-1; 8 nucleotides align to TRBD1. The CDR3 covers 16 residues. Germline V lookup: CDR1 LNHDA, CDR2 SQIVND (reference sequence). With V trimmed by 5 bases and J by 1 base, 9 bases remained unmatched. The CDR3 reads CASSDPQGARNTEAFF. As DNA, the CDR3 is TGTGCCAGTAGTGATCCCCAGGGGGCGCGGAACACTGAAGCTTTCTTT.

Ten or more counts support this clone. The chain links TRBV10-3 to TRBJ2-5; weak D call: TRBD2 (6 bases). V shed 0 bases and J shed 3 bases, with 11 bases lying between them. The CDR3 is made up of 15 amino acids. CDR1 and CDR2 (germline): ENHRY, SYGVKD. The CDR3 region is CAISESYSGEETQYF. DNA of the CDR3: TGTGCCATCAGTGAGTCTTATTCGGGAGAAGAGACCCAGTACTTC.

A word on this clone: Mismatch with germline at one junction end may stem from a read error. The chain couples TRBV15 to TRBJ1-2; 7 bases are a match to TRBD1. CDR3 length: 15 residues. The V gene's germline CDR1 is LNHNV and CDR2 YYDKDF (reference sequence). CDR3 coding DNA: TGTGCCACCAGAGATCAACAGGGGCCTAACTATGTCTACACCTTC. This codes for CATRDQQGPNYVYTF.

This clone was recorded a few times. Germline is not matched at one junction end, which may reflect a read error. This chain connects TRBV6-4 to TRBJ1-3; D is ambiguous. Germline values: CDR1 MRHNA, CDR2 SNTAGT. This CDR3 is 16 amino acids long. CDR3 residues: CASSYSSRSSGNTIYF. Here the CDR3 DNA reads TGTGCCAGCAGTTACTCTAGCAGGAGCTCTGGAAACACCATATACTTT.

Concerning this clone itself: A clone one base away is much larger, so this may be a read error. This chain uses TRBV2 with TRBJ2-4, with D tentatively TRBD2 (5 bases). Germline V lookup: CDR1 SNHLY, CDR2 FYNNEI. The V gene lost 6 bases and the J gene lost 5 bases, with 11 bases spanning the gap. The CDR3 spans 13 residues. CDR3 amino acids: CASSRKGENIQYF. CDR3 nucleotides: TGTGCCAGCAGCAGAAAGGGAGAAAACATTCAGTACTTC.

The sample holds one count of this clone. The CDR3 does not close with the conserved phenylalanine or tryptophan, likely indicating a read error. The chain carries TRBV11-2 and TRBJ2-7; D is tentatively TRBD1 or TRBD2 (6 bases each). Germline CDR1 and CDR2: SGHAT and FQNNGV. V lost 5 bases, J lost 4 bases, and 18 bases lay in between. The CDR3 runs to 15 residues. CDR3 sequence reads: CASSPAVGGHYEQYS. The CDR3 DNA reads TGTGCCAGCAGCCCCGCGGTCGGGGGCCATTACGAGCAGTACTCC.

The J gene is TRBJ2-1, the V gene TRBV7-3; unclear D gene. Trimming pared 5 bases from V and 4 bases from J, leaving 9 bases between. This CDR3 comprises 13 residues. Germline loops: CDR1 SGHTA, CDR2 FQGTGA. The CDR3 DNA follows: TGTGCCAGCAGCCCCCCCGGGTACAATGAGCAGTTCTTC. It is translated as CASSPPGYNEQFF.

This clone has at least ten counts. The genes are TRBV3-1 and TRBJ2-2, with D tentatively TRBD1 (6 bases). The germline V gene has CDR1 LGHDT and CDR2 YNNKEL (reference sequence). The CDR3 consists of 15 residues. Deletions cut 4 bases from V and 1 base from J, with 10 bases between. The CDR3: CASSRLTGNTGELFF. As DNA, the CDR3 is TGTGCCAGCAGCCGTCTGACAGGGAACACCGGGGAGCTGTTTTTT.

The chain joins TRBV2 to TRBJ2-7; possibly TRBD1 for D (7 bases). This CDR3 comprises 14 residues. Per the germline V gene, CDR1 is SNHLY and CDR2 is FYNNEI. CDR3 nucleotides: TGTGAAAGCAGTGAATCAGGGGGGACCTACGAGCAGTACTTC. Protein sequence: CESSESGGTYEQYF.

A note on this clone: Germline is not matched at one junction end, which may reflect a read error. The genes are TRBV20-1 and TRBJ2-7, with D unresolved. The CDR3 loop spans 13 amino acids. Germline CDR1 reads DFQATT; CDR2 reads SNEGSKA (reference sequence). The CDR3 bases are TGCAGTGCTAGAAGGACGACGTTCAACGAACAGTACTTC. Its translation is CSARRTTFNEQYF.

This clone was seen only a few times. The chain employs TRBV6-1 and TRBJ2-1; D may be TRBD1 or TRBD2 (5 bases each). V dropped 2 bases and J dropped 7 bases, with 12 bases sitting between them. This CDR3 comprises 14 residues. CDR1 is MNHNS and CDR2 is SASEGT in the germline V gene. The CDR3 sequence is CASSESSGGNEQFF. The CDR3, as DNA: TGTGCCAGCAGTGAATCCAGTGGGGGAAATGAGCAGTTCTTC.

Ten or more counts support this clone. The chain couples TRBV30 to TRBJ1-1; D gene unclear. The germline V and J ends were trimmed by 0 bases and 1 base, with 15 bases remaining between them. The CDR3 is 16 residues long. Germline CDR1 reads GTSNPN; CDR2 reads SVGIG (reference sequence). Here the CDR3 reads CAWSVYWSRANTEAFF. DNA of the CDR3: TGTGCCTGGAGTGTATATTGGTCCAGAGCGAACACTGAAGCTTTCTTT.

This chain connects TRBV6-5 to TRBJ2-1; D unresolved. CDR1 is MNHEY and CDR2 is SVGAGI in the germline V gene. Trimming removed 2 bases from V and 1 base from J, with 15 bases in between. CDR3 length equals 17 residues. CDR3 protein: CASSYLRQSYSYNEQFF. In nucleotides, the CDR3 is TGTGCCAGCAGTTACCTTAGGCAGTCTTATTCCTACAATGAGCAGTTCTTC.

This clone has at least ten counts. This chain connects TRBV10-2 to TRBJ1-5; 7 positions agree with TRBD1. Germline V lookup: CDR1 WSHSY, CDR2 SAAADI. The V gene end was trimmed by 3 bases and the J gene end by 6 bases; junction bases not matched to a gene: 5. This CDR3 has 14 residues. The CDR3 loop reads CASSEQGRSQPQHF. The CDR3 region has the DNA TGCGCCAGCAGTGAACAGGGGAGGAGTCAGCCCCAGCATTTT.

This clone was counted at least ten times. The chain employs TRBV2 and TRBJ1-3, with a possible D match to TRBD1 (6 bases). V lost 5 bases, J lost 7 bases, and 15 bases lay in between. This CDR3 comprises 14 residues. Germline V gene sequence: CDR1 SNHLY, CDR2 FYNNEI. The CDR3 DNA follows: TGTGCCAGCAGTTCTCAGGGGACTATCAACACCATATATTTT. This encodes CASSSQGTINTIYF.

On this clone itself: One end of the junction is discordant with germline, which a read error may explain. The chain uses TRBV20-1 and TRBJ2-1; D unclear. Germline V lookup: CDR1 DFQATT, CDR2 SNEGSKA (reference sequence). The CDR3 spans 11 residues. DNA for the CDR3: TGCAGTGCAGCTCCAGTGCTGCTGCAGTTCTTT. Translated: CSAAPVLLQFF.